These 19 T cell receptor beta chains share one sample of origin, sequenced in a study of T cells after yellow fever vaccination. TCRdb analysed the 5' RACE reads with MiXCR anew, one entry per CDR3 protein. The top ten hold approximately 14% of the sample, which has around 550,000 distinct CDR3 sequences, 15% to 20% seen once. The sample here was PBMCs, taken 15 days after the yellow fever booster vaccination. All receptors derive from a man younger than 40 who received the YFV17D yellow fever vaccine.

This clonotype was counted between two and nine times. The chain uses TRBV5-1 and TRBJ1-4; 9 bases align to TRBD1. The CDR3 contains 15 residues. Germline V CDR1 and CDR2: SGHRS, YFSETQ. Losses at the gene ends were 5 bases for V and 6 bases for J; bases not matched to a gene: 8. As DNA, the CDR3 is TGCGCCAGCAGTAGCCCCGGGACAGGGCATGAAAAACTGTTTTTT. It codes for CASSSPGTGHEKLFF. Complete variable domain (other parts from reference TRBV5-1 and TRBJ1-4): KAGVTQTPRYLIKTRGQQVTLSCSPISGHRSVSWYQQTPGQGLQFLFEYFSETQRNKGNFPGRFSGRQFSNSRSEMNVSTLELGDSALYLCASSSPGTGHEKLFFGSGTQLSVL.

This clonotype was seen a few times. CDR3 region: CSARELADEQYF. CDR3 sequence (DNA): TGCAGTGCTAGAGAACTAGCGGACGAGCAGTACTTC. The rearrangement links TRBV20-1 to TRBJ2-7; 8 bases agree with TRBD2. From germline, CDR1 is DFQATT and CDR2 SNEGSKA (reference sequence). The CDR3 sequence is 12 residues long. V lost 0 bases to trimming and J lost 5 bases; unmatched junction nucleotides: 0.

There are many counts of this clonotype. The CDR3: CASSLRTGGADTQYF. CDR3 sequence (DNA): TGTGCCAGCAGCCTCCGGACAGGGGGGGCAGATACGCAGTATTTT. V gene TRBV4-2 combines with J gene TRBJ2-3; the match to TRBD1 covers 10 bases. The CDR3 has 15 residues. Germline CDR1 is LGHNA and CDR2 is YNFKEQ. J was trimmed by 4 bases and V by 4 bases; bases with no gene match: 5.

This clonotype was seen a handful of times. The V call is TRBV7-2, the J call TRBJ2-1; 7 positions match TRBD1. CDR1 is SGHTA, CDR2 FQGNSA, per germline. V was clipped by 2 bases and J by 14 bases; unmatched bases: 6. CDR3 length equals 12 residues. The CDR3 DNA follows: TGTGCCAGCAGCTTAAGAGGGGGCGAAAAGTTCTTC. Translating gives CASSLRGGEKFF.

The CDR3 region has the DNA TGCAGTGCTAGCGGGAGTCATTTCTCCTACGAGCAGTACTTC. This gives the protein CSASGSHFSYEQYF. The genes are TRBV20-1 and TRBJ2-7; D may be TRBD2 (6 bases). Trimming pared 3 bases from V and 0 bases from J, leaving 12 bases between. This CDR3 region has 14 residues. Germline V gene lookup returns CDR1 DFQATT and CDR2 SNEGSKA (reference sequence).

The V call is TRBV5-1, the J call TRBJ2-5, with 7 positions matching TRBD1. V shed 2 bases, J shed 5 bases, and the junction held 3 bases outside the gene matches. This CDR3 contains 13 residues. CDR1 SGHRS and CDR2 YFSETQ come from the germline V gene. The CDR3 DNA is TGCGCCAGCAGCTTTTACAGGGGCGAGACCCAGTACTTC. It yields the protein CASSFYRGETQYF.

The chain couples TRBV20-1 to TRBJ2-1; 14 nucleotides match TRBD2. V lost 6 bases to trimming and J lost 6 bases; unmatched junction nucleotides: 10. Germline lookup yields CDR1 DFQATT and CDR2 SNEGSKA (reference sequence). CDR3 length equals 16 residues. This chain's CDR3 is CSAFGLAGGGSNEQFF. Here the CDR3 DNA reads TGCAGTGCCTTCGGACTAGCGGGAGGTGGGTCCAATGAGCAGTTCTTC.

The V gene is TRBV6-5, the J gene TRBJ2-7; TRBD2 might be the D (5 bases). This CDR3 is 14 amino acids long. Trimming removed 4 bases at V and 4 bases at J, with 14 bases between. Germline V gene lookup returns CDR1 MNHEY and CDR2 SVGAGI. The DNA of the CDR3 is TGTGCCAGCAGTTCGGCGGGTTTGGGGTACGAGCAGTACTTC. Translation gives CASSSAGLGYEQYF.

This chain connects TRBV30 to TRBJ2-1; D uncertain. The CDR3 loop spans 13 amino acids. Germline-derived CDR1 and CDR2 are GTSNPN and SVGIG (reference sequence). The V end lost 3 bases, the J end lost 4 bases, and 10 bases lay between the germline ends. The CDR3 is CAWRAQLYNEQFF. The CDR3 DNA is TGTGCCTGGAGGGCACAGTTATACAATGAGCAGTTCTTC.

The chain links TRBV27 to TRBJ2-7; 9 bases fit TRBD2. V was clipped by 1 base and J by 4 bases; unmatched bases: 11. The CDR3 spans 17 residues. Germline CDR1 and CDR2: MNHEY and SMNVEV (reference sequence). The DNA for the CDR3 is TGTGCCAGCAGTTTATTGCCCAGCGGGAGGATTATATACGAGCAGTACTTC. Protein sequence: CASSLLPSGRIIYEQYF.

This clonotype was seen only a few times. The chain's CDR3 is CATSRDLFSGGSVPYEQYF. In DNA, the CDR3 is TGTGCCACCAGCAGAGATCTTTTTTCGGGCGGGAGTGTCCCTTACGAGCAGTACTTC. This chain connects TRBV15 to TRBJ2-7; 7 bases are shared with TRBD2. Germline loops: CDR1 LNHNV, CDR2 YYDKDF (reference sequence). V shed 0 bases, J shed 4 bases, and the junction held 18 bases outside the gene matches. CDR3 length: 19 amino acids. The full variable domain, completed using reference TRBV15 and TRBJ2-7, is DAMVIQNPRYQVTQFGKPVTLSCSQTLNHNVMYWYQQKSSQAPKLLFHYYDKDFNNEADTPDNFQSRRPNTSFCFLDIRSPGLGDTAMYLCATSRDLFSGGSVPYEQYFGPGTRLTVT.

V and J are TRBV7-8 and TRBJ1-5; possible D gene TRBD1, 5 bases. This CDR3 comprises 15 residues. V was pared by 7 bases and J by 4 bases, with 17 bases between. CDR1 SGHVS and CDR2 FQNEAQ come from the germline V gene. The CDR3 bases are TGTGCCAGCACCCCCCGCAGGGCCCTTAATCAGCCCCAGCATTTT. This encodes CASTPRRALNQPQHF.

The table lists this clonotype with many counts. J is TRBJ2-7 and V is TRBV4-3; D may be TRBD1 (5 bases). V was shortened by 3 bases and J by 2 bases, with 11 bases between the two germline ends. Germline V gives CDR1 LGHNA, CDR2 YSLEER. The CDR3 runs 14 residues. CDR3 DNA: TGCGCCAGCAGCCAGCAGACAGTGGCCTACGAGCAGTACTTC. Encoded protein: CASSQQTVAYEQYF.

This clonotype was detected a few times. This chain connects TRBV7-2 to TRBJ2-1, with TRBD2 matching over 14 bases. The CDR3 consists of 15 residues. The V segment lost 8 bases and the J segment 10 bases; nucleotides outside the gene matches: 10. From germline, CDR1 is SGHTA and CDR2 FQGNSA. CDR3 in DNA: TGTGCCAGCTCCTTGGGGACTAGCGGGAGTGGAGAGCAGTTCTTC. It translates to CASSLGTSGSGEQFF.

V gene TRBV6-1 combines with J gene TRBJ1-4; 8 bases align to TRBD1. With 7 bases clipped from V and 5 bases from J, the junction kept 6 bases outside the gene matches. Germline V gives CDR1 MNHNS, CDR2 SASEGT. The CDR3 contains 14 residues. CDR3 residues: CASTRDRGNEKLFF. DNA of the CDR3: TGTGCCAGCACTAGAGACAGGGGCAATGAAAAACTGTTTTTT.

The table lists this clonotype with a few counts. The chain links TRBV20-1 to TRBJ2-7; possible D gene TRBD1, 5 bases. The length of the CDR3 is 12 residues. Trimming shortened V by 3 bases and J by 5 bases, and 11 bases separated the two germline ends. Germline V gene data show CDR1 as DFQATT and CDR2 as SNEGSKA (reference sequence). The CDR3 coding sequence is TGCAGTGCTAGGACCAGGGTGAACGAGCAGTACTTC. Protein product: CSARTRVNEQYF.

The gene calls are TRBV18 and TRBJ2-4; 10 bases are shared with TRBD1. There are 16 residues in the CDR3. Germline V gene data show CDR1 as KGHSH and CDR2 as LQKENI. Trimming removed 0 bases from V and 3 bases from J; junction bases left unmatched: 2. The CDR3 loop reads CASSPPGQGNKNIQYF. CDR3 nucleotide sequence: TGTGCCAGCTCACCACCGGGACAGGGGAACAAAAACATTCAGTACTTC. Combining the CDR3 with reference TRBV18 and TRBJ2-4 gives the whole variable domain NAGVMQNPRHLVRRRGQEARLRCSPMKGHSHVYWYRQLPEEGLKFMVYLQKENIIDESGMPKERFSAEFPKEGPSILRIQQVVRGDSAAYFCASSPPGQGNKNIQYFGAGTRLSVL.

The chain is built from TRBV7-6 and TRBJ2-3, with TRBD2 as a possible D gene (7 bases). Between the trimmed V and J ends, which lost 2 bases and 8 bases, there was a span of 14 bases. The CDR3 has 14 amino acids. The germline V gene encodes CDR1 SGHVS and CDR2 FNYEAQ. CDR3 loop: CASSLFREGGTQYF. The CDR3 DNA follows: TGTGCCAGCAGCTTATTCAGGGAGGGGGGTACGCAGTATTTT.

The gene calls are TRBV7-9 and TRBJ1-5; weak D call: TRBD1 (6 bases). CDR3 length: 15 amino acids. The ends were cut back, 5 bases at V and 2 bases at J, with 13 bases in the middle. Germline lookup yields CDR1 SEHNR and CDR2 FQNEAQ (reference sequence). As DNA, the CDR3 is TGTGCCAGCAGCCCTACAGGGAATGGCAATCAGCCCCAGCATTTT. Encoded protein: CASSPTGNGNQPQHF.